This TCR beta chain was profiled in a study of blood T cell repertoires in COVID-19. The overall study: The origin of the acute and convalescent COVID-19 samples was the United States, Italy and Spain. PBMCs, B-cell-depleted T cells, or T cells were the source of the cDNA or gDNA that made up the material.

Repertoires were generated with immunoSEQ multiplex PCR, while TCRdb's copy carries only in-frame clones and drops some. The profile shows 190,000 or so clones, 90% of them singletons. Trimming took 5 bases from V and 8 from J, leaving 16 bases between them. The CDR3 contains 13 residues. Germline lookup yields CDR1 SGHRS and CDR2 YFSETQ. This chain joins TRBV5-1 and TRBJ1-2; D is perhaps TRBD1 (5 bases). This clonotype was obtained from a man aged 45 to 65 with acute or convalescent COVID-19. The specimen sequenced was peripheral blood. CDR3 DNA sequence: TGCGCCAGCAGTAATCAGGGTTATCAAGGCTACACCTTC. It translates to CASSNQGYQGYTF.